This T cell receptor (beta chain) came from a study of shared clonotypes between healthy human individuals. This clone was picked up a small number of times. CDR3 length equals 14 residues. V was clipped by 5 bases and J by 2 bases; unmatched bases: 5. Germline lookup yields CDR1 SGHRS and CDR2 YFSETQ. TCRdb's copy holds only in-frame clones and misses some; the assay was immunoSEQ multiplex PCR. The data contain over 150,000 clones, approximately 61% of them singletons. The rearrangement uses TRBV5-1 and TRBJ1-1; 8 nucleotides align to TRBD1. The sequence came from a man under 40 in good health. The source material was memory CD4+ T cells sorted from blood. Subset described: CD45RA-negative fraction. The DNA of the CDR3 is TGCGCCAGCAGACCCGGGACAGGCAACACTGAAGCTTTCTTT. Its translation: CASRPGTGNTEAFF.